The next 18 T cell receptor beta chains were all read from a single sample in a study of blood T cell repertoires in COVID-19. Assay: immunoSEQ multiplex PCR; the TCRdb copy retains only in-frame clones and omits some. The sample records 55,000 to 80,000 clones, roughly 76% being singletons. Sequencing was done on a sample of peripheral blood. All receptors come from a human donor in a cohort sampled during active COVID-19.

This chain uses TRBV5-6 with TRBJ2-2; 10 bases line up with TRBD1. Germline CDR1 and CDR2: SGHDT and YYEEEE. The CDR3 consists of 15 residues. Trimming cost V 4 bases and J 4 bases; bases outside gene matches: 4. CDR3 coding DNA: TGTGCCAGCAGCCCGGGGACAGGGGTCACCGGGGAGCTGTTTTTT. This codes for CASSPGTGVTGELFF.

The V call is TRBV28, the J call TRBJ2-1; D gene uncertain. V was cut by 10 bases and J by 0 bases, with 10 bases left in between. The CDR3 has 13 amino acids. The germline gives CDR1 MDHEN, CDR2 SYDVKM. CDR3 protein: CATEFSSYNEQFF. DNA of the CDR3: TGTGCCACCGAGTTTAGCTCCTACAATGAGCAGTTCTTC.

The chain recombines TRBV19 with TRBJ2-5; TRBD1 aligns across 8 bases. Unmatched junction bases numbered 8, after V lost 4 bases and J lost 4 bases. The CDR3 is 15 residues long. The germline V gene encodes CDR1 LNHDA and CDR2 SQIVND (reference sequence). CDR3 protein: CASSTRTGIVETQYF. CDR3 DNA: TGTGCCAGTAGTACACGGACAGGGATCGTAGAGACCCAGTACTTC.

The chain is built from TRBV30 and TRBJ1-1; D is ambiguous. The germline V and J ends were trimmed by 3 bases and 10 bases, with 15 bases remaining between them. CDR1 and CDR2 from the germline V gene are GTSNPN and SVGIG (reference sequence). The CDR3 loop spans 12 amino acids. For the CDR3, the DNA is TGTGCCTGGAGGCCCCATAACGGTGGAGCTTTCTTT. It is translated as CAWRPHNGGAFF.

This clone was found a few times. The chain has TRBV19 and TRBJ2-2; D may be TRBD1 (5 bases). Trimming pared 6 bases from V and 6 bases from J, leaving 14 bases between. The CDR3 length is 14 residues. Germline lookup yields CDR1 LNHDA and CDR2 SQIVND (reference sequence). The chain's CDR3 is CASSELQGSGELFF. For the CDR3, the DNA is TGTGCCAGTAGCGAACTCCAGGGTTCCGGGGAGCTGTTTTTT. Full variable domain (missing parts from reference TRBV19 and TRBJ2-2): DGGITQSPKYLFRKEGQNVTLSCEQNLNHDAMYWYRQDPGQGLRLIYYSQIVNDFQKGDIAEGYSVSREKKESFPLTVTSAQKNPTAFYLCASSELQGSGELFFGEGSRLTVL.

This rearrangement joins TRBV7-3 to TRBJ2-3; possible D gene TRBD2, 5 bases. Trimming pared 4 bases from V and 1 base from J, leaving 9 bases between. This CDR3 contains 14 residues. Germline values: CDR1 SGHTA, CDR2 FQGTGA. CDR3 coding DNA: TGTGCCAGCAGCTCCGGACTGGGCACAGATACGCAGTATTTT. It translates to CASSSGLGTDTQYF.

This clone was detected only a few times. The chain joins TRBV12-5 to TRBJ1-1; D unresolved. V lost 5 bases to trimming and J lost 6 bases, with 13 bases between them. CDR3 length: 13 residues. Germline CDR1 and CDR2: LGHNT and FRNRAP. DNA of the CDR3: TGTGCTAGTGGTGCCAAGCTGGGCTCTGAAGCTTTCTTT. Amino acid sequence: CASGAKLGSEAFF.

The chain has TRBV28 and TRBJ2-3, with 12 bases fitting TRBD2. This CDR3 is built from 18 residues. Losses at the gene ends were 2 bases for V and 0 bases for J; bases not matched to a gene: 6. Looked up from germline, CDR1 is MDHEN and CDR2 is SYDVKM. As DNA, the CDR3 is TGTGCCAGCAGTTTAGGGCTAGCGGGGGGGACTAGCACAGATACGCAGTATTTT. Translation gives CASSLGLAGGTSTDTQYF.

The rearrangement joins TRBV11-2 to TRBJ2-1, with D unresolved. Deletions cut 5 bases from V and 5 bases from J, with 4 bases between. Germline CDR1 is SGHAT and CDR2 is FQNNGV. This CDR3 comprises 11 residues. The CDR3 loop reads CASSHNNEQFF. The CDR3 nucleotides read TGTGCCAGCAGCCACAACAATGAGCAGTTCTTC.

CDR3 amino acids: CASSLTGLSVEQFF. The DNA of the CDR3 is TGCGCCAGCAGTTTGACAGGCCTCAGCGTCGAGCAGTTCTTC. The chain recombines TRBV10-2 with TRBJ2-1; D perhaps matches TRBD1 (6 bases). This CDR3 contains 14 residues. V lost 5 bases to trimming and J lost 10 bases, with 18 bases between them. Germline V gene lookup returns CDR1 WSHSY and CDR2 SAAADI.

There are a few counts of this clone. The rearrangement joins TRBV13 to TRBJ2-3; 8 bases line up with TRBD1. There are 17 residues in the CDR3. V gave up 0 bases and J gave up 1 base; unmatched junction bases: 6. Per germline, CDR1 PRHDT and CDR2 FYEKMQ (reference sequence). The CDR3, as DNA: TGTGCCAGCAGCTTAGGCCTGTGGGGACAGGGCACAGATACGCAGTATTTT. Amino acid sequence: CASSLGLWGQGTDTQYF. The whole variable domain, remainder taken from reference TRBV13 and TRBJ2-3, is AAGVIQSPRHLIKEKRETATLKCYPIPRHDTVYWYQQGPGQDPQFLISFYEKMQSDKGSIPDRFSAQQFSDYHSELNMSSLELGDSALYFCASSLGLWGQGTDTQYFGPGTRLTVL.

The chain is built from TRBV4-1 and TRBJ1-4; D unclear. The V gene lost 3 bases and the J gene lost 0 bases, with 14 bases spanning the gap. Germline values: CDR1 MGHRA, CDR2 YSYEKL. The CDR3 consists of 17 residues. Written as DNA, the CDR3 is TGCGCCAGCAGCCAGGGTCCGGCGGCAACAACTAATGAAAAACTGTTTTTT. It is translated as CASSQGPAATTNEKLFF.

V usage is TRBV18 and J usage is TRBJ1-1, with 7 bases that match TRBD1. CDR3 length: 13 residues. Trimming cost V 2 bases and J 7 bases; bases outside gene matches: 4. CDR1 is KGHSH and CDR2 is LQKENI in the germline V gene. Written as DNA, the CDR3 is TGTGCCAGCTCACCAGGGACAGAGATTGAAGCTTTCTTT. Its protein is CASSPGTEIEAFF.

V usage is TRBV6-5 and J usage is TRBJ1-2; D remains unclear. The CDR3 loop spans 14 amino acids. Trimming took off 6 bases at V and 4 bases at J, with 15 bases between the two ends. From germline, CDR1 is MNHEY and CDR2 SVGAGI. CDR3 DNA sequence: TGTGCCAGCAGCCCCGGGGAGGGCGGCTATGGCTACACCTTC. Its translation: CASSPGEGGYGYTF.

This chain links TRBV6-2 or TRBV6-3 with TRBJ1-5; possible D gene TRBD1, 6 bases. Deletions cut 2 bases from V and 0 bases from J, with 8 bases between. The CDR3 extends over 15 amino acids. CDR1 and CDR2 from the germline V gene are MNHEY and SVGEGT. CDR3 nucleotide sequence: TGTGCCAGCAGTTACGCAGGGGATAGCAATCAGCCCCAGCATTTT. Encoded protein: CASSYAGDSNQPQHF.

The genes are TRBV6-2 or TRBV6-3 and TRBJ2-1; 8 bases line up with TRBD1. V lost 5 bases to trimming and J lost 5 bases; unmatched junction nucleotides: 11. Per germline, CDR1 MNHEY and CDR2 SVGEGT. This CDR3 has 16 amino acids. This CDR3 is CASSKLGQAVDNEQFF. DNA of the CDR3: TGTGCCAGCAGTAAATTGGGACAGGCGGTGGACAATGAGCAGTTCTTC.

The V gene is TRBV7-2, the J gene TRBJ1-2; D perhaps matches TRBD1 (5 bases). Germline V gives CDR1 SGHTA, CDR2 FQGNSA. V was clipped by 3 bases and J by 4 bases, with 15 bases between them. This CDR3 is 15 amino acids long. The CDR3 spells CASSLPGETTYGYTF. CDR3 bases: TGTGCCAGCAGCTTGCCGGGGGAGACCACCTATGGCTACACCTTC. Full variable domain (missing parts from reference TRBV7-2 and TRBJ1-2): GAGVSQSPSNKVTEKGKDVELRCDPISGHTALYWYRQSLGQGLEFLIYFQGNSAPDKSGLPSDRFSAERTGGSVSTLTIQRTQQEDSAVYLCASSLPGETTYGYTFGSGTRLTVV.

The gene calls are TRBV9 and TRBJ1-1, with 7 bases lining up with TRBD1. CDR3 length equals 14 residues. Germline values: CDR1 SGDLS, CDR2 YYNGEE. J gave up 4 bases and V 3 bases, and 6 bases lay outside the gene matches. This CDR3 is CASSARQGITEAFF. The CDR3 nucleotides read TGTGCCAGCAGCGCCAGACAGGGAATCACTGAAGCTTTCTTT.